The 5 T cell receptor beta chains below were found in one sample sequenced in a study of blood T cells in healthy people across ages. A second about 6 to 12 cycle PCR used barcoded and J-beta primers. Using its own MiXCR run on the 5' RACE reads, TCRdb lists one record per CDR3 protein. The data hold around 710,000 distinct CDR3 sequences, with around 40% observed a single time. Sample: blood. The receptors come from a woman aged 55-69 years in good health.

This clonotype is a singleton in its sample. The chain combines TRBV20-1 with TRBJ2-5; D tentatively fits TRBD1 or TRBD2 (5 bases each). Germline CDR1 and CDR2: DFQATT and SNEGSKA (reference sequence). This CDR3 region has 18 residues. V was clipped by 1 base and J by 2 bases, with 23 bases between them. The chain's CDR3 is CSARVQSGRAASQETQYF. The CDR3 nucleotides are TGCAGTGCTAGAGTCCAGTCGGGGCGGGCCGCTTCTCAAGAGACCCAGTACTTC.

This clonotype was detected only a few times. The J gene is TRBJ2-5, the V gene TRBV3-1; a weak D match, TRBD2 (5 bases). The germline V and J ends were trimmed by 3 bases and 5 bases, with 13 bases remaining between them. The CDR3 loop spans 14 amino acids. Per germline, CDR1 LGHDT and CDR2 YNNKEL (reference sequence). The DNA for the CDR3 is TGTGCCAGCAGCCATCGAGGACGAGGGGAGACCCAGTACTTC. It translates to CASSHRGRGETQYF.

V and J are TRBV27 and TRBJ2-4; D unclear. CDR3 length: 14 amino acids. V was clipped by 6 bases and J by 1 base, with 10 bases between them. The germline gives CDR1 MNHEY, CDR2 SMNVEV (reference sequence). The CDR3 region is CASRRTLAKNIQYF. In DNA, the CDR3 is TGTGCCAGCAGGCGAACACTGGCCAAAAACATTCAGTACTTC.

Regarding this clonotype: One end of the junction does not line up with germline, which may come from a read error. The gene calls are TRBV28 and TRBJ2-7; 11 bases are shared with TRBD2. The length of the CDR3 is 15 residues. From germline, CDR1 is MDHEN and CDR2 SYDVKM. CDR3 in DNA: TGTGACAGCAGTCCTACTAGCGGGAGCTCCTACGAGCAGTACTTC. This encodes CDSSPTSGSSYEQYF.

The chain recombines TRBV7-9 with TRBJ2-5; 10 bases are a match to TRBD1. The CDR3 totals 16 residues. The junction had 11 bases not matched to a gene; V was cut back by 5 bases and J by 5 bases. Germline CDR1 and CDR2: SEHNR and FQNEAQ (reference sequence). Here the CDR3 reads CASSRDRGLGFETQYF. The CDR3 bases are TGTGCCAGCAGCCGGGACAGGGGCCTAGGTTTTGAGACCCAGTACTTC.